This TCR beta chain was sequenced during a study of CD8+CD57+ T cells in acquired aplastic anemia. Whole-study context: The sorted CD4+ and CD8+ cells yielded an average approximately 3.2 ug of DNA.

Both TCR beta VDJ combination and CDR3 sequence profiling were carried out. Genomic DNA was the template for this profiling. TCRdb re-called the reads through MiXCR, storing one row per CDR3 protein. The table has under 500,000 distinct CDR3 sequences, about a third seen once. The authors sequenced patients whose flow cytometry had shown CD8+CD57+ cell expansion. The sample holds a few counts of this clonotype. Unmatched junction bases numbered 2, after V lost 0 bases and J lost 6 bases. Germline CDR1 is SGDLS and CDR2 is YYNGEE. There are 15 residues in the CDR3. The genes are TRBV9 and TRBJ2-1; 11 positions agree with TRBD2. Input material: sorted CD4+, CD8+, or CD8+CD57+ T cells (not recorded which) from PBMCs. This clonotype was obtained from a human donor with aplastic anemia. The CDR3 nucleotides are TGTGCCAGCAGCGTAGATGGACTAGCGGGCAATGAGCAGTTCTTC. It codes for CASSVDGLAGNEQFF.